The 15 T cell receptor beta chains in this list originate from one sample, sequenced in a study of shared clonotypes between healthy human individuals. The data were produced by immunoSEQ multiplex PCR, yet TCRdb's version contains in-frame clones alone and is incomplete. The sample shows approximately 1,500,000 clones, roughly 96% of them seen only once. The sample taken for sequencing was naive CD4+ T cells sorted from blood. Subset in this sample: CD45RA+ positively selected. All receptors come from a man younger than 45 in good health.

This clone has a single count. J is TRBJ1-5 and V is TRBV25-1, with TRBD1 as a possible D gene (6 bases). V lost 1 base and J lost 6, with 13 bases in between. Germline V lookup: CDR1 MGHDK, CDR2 SYGVNS. CDR3 length equals 15 residues. The CDR3 protein is CASSESGGLGQPQHF. The CDR3 bases are TGTGCCAGCAGTGAATCTGGGGGCCTCGGTCAGCCCCAGCATTTT.

Comments on this clone: Within the sample, other DNA sequences also encode this same CDR3. The gene calls are TRBV5-4 and TRBJ2-7, with TRBD1 as a possible D gene (6 bases). Germline assignment: CDR1 SGHNT and CDR2 YYREEE (reference sequence). Between the trimmed V and J ends, which lost 1 base and 2 bases, there was a span of 10 bases. CDR3 size: 14 residues. The CDR3 loop is CASSLSRGTYEQYF. As DNA, the CDR3 is TGTGCCAGCAGCTTGTCCAGGGGAACCTACGAGCAGTACTTC. Filled out from reference TRBV5-4 and TRBJ2-7, the complete variable domain reads ETGVTQSPTHLIKTRGQQVTLRCSSQSGHNTVSWYQQALGQGPQFIFQYYREEENGRGNFPPRFSGLQFPNYSSELNVNALELDDSALYLCASSLSRGTYEQYFGPGTRLTVT.

The rearrangement joins TRBV5-4 to TRBJ2-4; a possible D gene is TRBD1 (6 bases). This CDR3 has 17 amino acids. CDR1 is SGHNT and CDR2 is YYREEE in the germline V gene (reference sequence). Trimming pared 5 bases from V and 9 bases from J, leaving 27 bases between. CDR3: CASSLTGGLGGSGIQYF. The CDR3 DNA sequence: TGTGCCAGCAGTTTAACTGGTGGCCTAGGGGGATCGGGCATTCAGTACTTC.

This rearrangement joins TRBV9 to TRBJ2-6; 10 bases align to TRBD1. V was clipped by 1 base and J by 2 bases; unmatched bases: 3. The CDR3 is 17 amino acids. Germline V gives CDR1 SGDLS, CDR2 YYNGEE. The DNA of the CDR3 is TGTGCCAGCAGCGTAAGGACAGGGGGAACTGGGGCCAACGTCCTGACTTTC. Translating it yields CASSVRTGGTGANVLTF.

The chain carries TRBV6-1 and TRBJ2-7, with 7 bases identical to TRBD2. The trim removed 4 bases at V and 7 bases at J, leaving 13 bases unmatched. The germline V gene has CDR1 MNHNS and CDR2 SASEGT. This CDR3 comprises 15 residues. The CDR3 sequence: CASSAPAGAPGEQYF. The CDR3 DNA reads as TGTGCCAGCAGTGCCCCGGCGGGAGCGCCAGGGGAGCAGTACTTC.

The V and J genes are TRBV5-1 and TRBJ2-3; D uncertain. Germline-derived CDR1 and CDR2 are SGHRS and YFSETQ. The V gene lost 6 bases and the J gene lost 2 bases, with 10 bases spanning the gap. This CDR3 has 13 amino acids. In DNA, the CDR3 is TGCGCCAGCACTACCTGGGTCACAGATACGCAGTATTTT. Amino acids: CASTTWVTDTQYF.

This sequence joins TRBV5-4 and TRBJ2-1; 10 nucleotides match TRBD2. From germline, CDR1 is SGHNT and CDR2 YYREEE (reference sequence). CDR3 length equals 18 residues. With 3 bases clipped from V and 4 bases from J, the junction kept 13 bases outside the gene matches. CDR3: CASSSRGEREGAYNEQFF. The CDR3 bases are TGTGCCAGCAGCTCCCGGGGGGAGCGGGAGGGCGCTTACAATGAGCAGTTCTTC. Together with reference TRBV5-4 and TRBJ2-1, the CDR3 gives the full variable domain: ETGVTQSPTHLIKTRGQQVTLRCSSQSGHNTVSWYQQALGQGPQFIFQYYREEENGRGNFPPRFSGLQFPNYSSELNVNALELDDSALYLCASSSRGEREGAYNEQFFGPGTRLTVL.

The CDR3 here is CASSSGVGYTF. CDR3 sequence (DNA): TGTGCCAGCAGCTCGGGGGTGGGCTACACCTTC. The genes are TRBV11-2 and TRBJ1-2, with a tentative D call TRBD1 (5 bases). The CDR3 totals 11 residues. CDR1 and CDR2 from the germline V gene are SGHAT and FQNNGV. V dropped 4 bases and J dropped 8 bases, with 8 bases sitting between them.

V gene TRBV7-6 combines with J gene TRBJ2-5; D ambiguous. V was pared by 5 bases and J by 4 bases, with 20 bases between. There are 16 residues in the CDR3. CDR1 is SGHVS and CDR2 is FNYEAQ in the germline V gene. CDR3 amino acids: CASSVGASVRLETQYF. The CDR3 DNA follows: TGTGCCAGCAGCGTGGGCGCCTCTGTGAGGCTAGAGACCCAGTACTTC. The full variable domain, rest sourced from reference TRBV7-6 and TRBJ2-5, is GAGVSQSPRYKVTKRGQDVALRCDPISGHVSLYWYRQALGQGPEFLTYFNYEAQQDKSGLPNDRFSAERPEGSISTLTIQRTEQRDSAMYRCASSVGASVRLETQYFGPGTRLLVL.

Remarks on this clone: The identical CDR3 is also encoded by other nucleotide sequences in the sample. The gene calls are TRBV28 and TRBJ2-7, with D tentatively TRBD1 (6 bases). CDR1 MDHEN and CDR2 SYDVKM come from the germline V gene. Deletions cut 6 bases from V and 2 bases from J, with 11 bases between. The CDR3 has 13 amino acids. The CDR3: CASRETGTYEQYF. The DNA of the CDR3 is TGTGCCAGCAGAGAAACAGGGACCTACGAGCAGTACTTC.

V usage is TRBV7-3 and J usage is TRBJ2-7, with D tentatively TRBD1 (5 bases). Trimming pared 5 bases from V and 7 bases from J, leaving 18 bases between. This CDR3 spans 14 amino acids. CDR1 and CDR2 (germline): SGHTA, FQGTGA. The CDR3 protein is CASSPQGGGIEQYF. CDR3 DNA: TGTGCCAGCAGCCCGCAGGGCGGTGGGATTGAGCAGTACTTC.

This chain uses TRBV11-2 with TRBJ1-5, with D hard to call. The CDR3 contains 17 residues. Germline V CDR1 and CDR2: SGHAT, FQNNGV. The V end was cut by 0 bases, the J end by 0 bases, with 12 bases between. The CDR3 loop reads CASSLDVRIGSNQPQHF. The CDR3 nucleotides are TGTGCCAGCAGCTTAGATGTGCGGATTGGTAGCAATCAGCCCCAGCATTTT. Filled out from reference TRBV11-2 and TRBJ1-5, the complete variable domain reads EAGVAQSPRYKIIEKRQSVAFWCNPISGHATLYWYQQILGQGPKLLIQFQNNGVVDDSQLPKDRFSAERLKGVDSTLKIQPAKLEDSAVYLCASSLDVRIGSNQPQHFGDGTRLSIL.

Remarks on this clone: This same CDR3 is encoded by further DNA sequences in the sample. The chain has TRBV18 and TRBJ2-5; D possibly corresponds to TRBD1 (5 bases). The germline V gene has CDR1 KGHSH and CDR2 LQKENI. This CDR3 has 13 residues. Between the trimmed V and J ends, which lost 3 bases and 1 base, there was a span of 6 bases. The CDR3 loop reads CASSPTVQETQYF. The DNA of the CDR3 is TGTGCCAGCTCACCGACAGTCCAAGAGACCCAGTACTTC. Combining the CDR3 with reference TRBV18 and TRBJ2-5 gives the whole variable domain NAGVMQNPRHLVRRRGQEARLRCSPMKGHSHVYWYRQLPEEGLKFMVYLQKENIIDESGMPKERFSAEFPKEGPSILRIQQVVRGDSAAYFCASSPTVQETQYFGPGTRLLVL.

About this clone itself: This CDR3 is also generated by other DNA sequences in the sample. V is TRBV7-9 and J is TRBJ2-3; D remains ambiguous. This CDR3 has 13 amino acids. Germline values: CDR1 SEHNR, CDR2 FQNEAQ (reference sequence). Trimming cost V 5 bases and J 1 base, with 7 bases left between them. CDR3 loop: CASSLEGTDTQYF. CDR3 DNA sequence: TGTGCCAGCAGCCTAGAAGGCACAGATACGCAGTATTTT.

This clone appeared once. The rearrangement uses TRBV6-1 and TRBJ2-1; 9 bases agree with TRBD1. The CDR3 extends over 13 amino acids. V was clipped by 7 bases and J by 7 bases; unmatched bases: 5. The germline CDR1 and CDR2 sequences are MNHNS and SASEGT. The CDR3 DNA is TGTGCCAGCAAACAGGGGGCGCAGAATGAGCAGTTCTTC. Protein: CASKQGAQNEQFF.